Below, 26 T cell receptor beta chains from the same sample are listed, as sequenced in a study of blood T cell repertoires in COVID-19. Only in-frame clones appear in the TCRdb table, and some are missing; sequencing was by immunoSEQ multiplex PCR. The data hold 52,000 or so clones, with approximately 84% observed a single time. Specimen: peripheral blood. The receptors derive from a human donor in a cohort sampled during active COVID-19.

This clone occurred a few times. This chain joins TRBV6-2 or TRBV6-3 and TRBJ2-1; D possibly corresponds to TRBD1 (6 bases). Per the germline V gene, CDR1 is MNHEY and CDR2 is SVGEGT. Trimming cost V 6 bases and J 4 bases, with 19 bases left between them. This CDR3 has 16 amino acids. CDR3 DNA sequence: TGTGCCAGCAGCCTACTCGGACAGCCACCATACAATGAGCAGTTCTTC. This codes for CASSLLGQPPYNEQFF.

This rearrangement joins TRBV18 to TRBJ1-3; D possibly corresponds to TRBD1 (5 bases). Trimming removed 6 bases at V and 0 bases at J, with 12 bases between. This CDR3 has 15 amino acids. Germline V CDR1 and CDR2: KGHSH, LQKENI. The CDR3 loop is CASSKQEPSGNTIYF. The CDR3 nucleotides are TGTGCCAGCTCCAAACAGGAGCCCTCTGGAAACACCATATATTTT.

In this sample, this clone turned up once. This sequence joins TRBV14 and TRBJ2-2; a weak D match, TRBD2 (5 bases). Per germline, CDR1 SGHDN and CDR2 FVKESK. There are 13 residues in the CDR3. Trimming removed 5 bases at V and 7 bases at J, with 11 bases between. In DNA form, the CDR3 reads TGTGCCAGCAGCGTTTTTGCGGGCGGGGAGCTGTTTTTT. Translated: CASSVFAGGELFF.

The chain is built from TRBV27 and TRBJ2-7; D unresolved. This CDR3 comprises 11 residues. In germline, CDR1 is MNHEY, CDR2 SMNVEV (reference sequence). Trimming removed 3 bases from V and 6 bases from J, with 6 bases in between. CDR3 in amino acids: CASSFGSEQYF. CDR3 in DNA: TGTGCCAGCAGTTTTGGTAGCGAGCAGTACTTC.

This clone was seen more than once but under ten times. The chain recombines TRBV14 with TRBJ1-6; the D is unclear. This CDR3 is 13 amino acids long. Germline CDR1 and CDR2: SGHDN and FVKESK. The V end was cut by 0 bases, the J end by 10 bases, with 7 bases between. This CDR3 reads CASSQELHSPLHF. As DNA, the CDR3 is TGTGCCAGCAGCCAAGAATTACACTCACCCCTCCACTTT. Based on the CDR3 plus reference TRBV14 and TRBJ1-6, the full variable domain is EAGVTQFPSHSVIEKGQTVTLRCDPISGHDNLYWYRRVMGKEIKFLLHFVKESKQDESGMPNNRFLAERTGGTYSTLKVQPAELEDSGVYFCASSQELHSPLHFGNGTRLTVT.

The rearrangement joins TRBV18 to TRBJ2-3; D is possibly TRBD2 (5 bases). V lost 2 bases and J 3 bases, leaving 15 bases between the germline ends. Germline V lookup: CDR1 KGHSH, CDR2 LQKENI. This CDR3 spans 16 amino acids. The CDR3 DNA is TGTGCCAGCTCACCAGGGTGGGCTAGCCGAACAGATACGCAGTATTTT. Translation: CASSPGWASRTDTQYF.

The chain combines TRBV10-3 with TRBJ2-7; D is possibly TRBD2 (5 bases). The CDR3 is 15 residues long. Between the trimmed V and J ends, which lost 5 bases and 5 bases, there was a span of 19 bases. CDR1 ENHRY and CDR2 SYGVKD come from the germline V gene. This chain's CDR3 is CAISLKADAVNEQYF. CDR3 coding DNA: TGTGCCATCAGTCTCAAAGCGGACGCAGTCAACGAGCAGTACTTC.

V is TRBV28 and J is TRBJ2-1, with D perhaps matching TRBD2 (6 bases). The germline V and J ends were trimmed by 6 bases and 3 bases, with 15 bases remaining between them. Germline V gives CDR1 MDHEN, CDR2 SYDVKM. The CDR3 runs to 15 residues. The CDR3 region is CASRDRAGHYNEQFF. In nucleotides, the CDR3 is TGTGCCAGCAGGGATCGGGCGGGGCACTACAATGAGCAGTTCTTC.

There are a few counts of this clone. CDR3 protein: CASSPRGAEGYTF. The CDR3 DNA follows: TGTGCCAGCAGCCCCCGGGGGGCGGAAGGCTACACCTTC. The rearrangement uses TRBV7-9 and TRBJ1-2; TRBD1 is a possible D gene (6 bases). The V gene lost 5 bases and the J gene lost 8 bases, with 15 bases spanning the gap. The CDR3 sequence is 13 residues long. Germline loops: CDR1 SEHNR, CDR2 FQNEAQ (reference sequence).

At least ten counts were recorded for this clone. V gene TRBV28 combines with J gene TRBJ2-7; a possible D gene is TRBD2 (5 bases). This CDR3 has 14 amino acids. Germline V gives CDR1 MDHEN, CDR2 SYDVKM. The germline V and J ends were trimmed by 3 bases and 3 bases, with 12 bases remaining between them. The CDR3: CASSFQDFDYEQYF. The CDR3 nucleotides read TGTGCCAGCAGTTTCCAGGACTTTGACTACGAGCAGTACTTC.

V is TRBV12-2 and J is TRBJ2-7; the tabulated D call, TRBD2, remains unverified against the DNA. TRBV12-2 corresponds to a pseudogene. The CDR3 is 15 residues long. The DNA of the CDR3 is TGTGCAAGTCGCCCCCCCGAGGCTAGCGGCTACGAGCAGTACTTC. Translation: CASRPPEASGYEQYF.

The chain uses TRBV9 and TRBJ2-2; 7 bases align to TRBD2. Germline loops: CDR1 SGDLS, CDR2 YYNGEE. V was clipped by 0 bases and J by 1 base; unmatched bases: 6. This CDR3 contains 17 residues. The CDR3 here is CASSVGFSGRNTGELFF. CDR3 DNA: TGTGCCAGCAGCGTAGGGTTTAGCGGGCGGAACACCGGGGAGCTGTTTTTT.

J is TRBJ2-1 and V is TRBV13, with D possibly matching TRBD1 (5 bases). The CDR3 sequence is 15 residues long. Trimming pared 3 bases from V and 4 bases from J, leaving 13 bases between. Germline V gene sequence: CDR1 PRHDT, CDR2 FYEKMQ (reference sequence). In DNA form, the CDR3 reads TGTGCCAGCAGCTTTGCCAGGGCAAATTACAATGAGCAGTTCTTC. Amino acid sequence: CASSFARANYNEQFF.

The CDR3 DNA follows: TGCGCCAGCAGCATCGGACAGACTAACTATGGCTACACCTTC. Protein: CASSIGQTNYGYTF. J is TRBJ1-2 and V is TRBV5-1, with D possibly being TRBD1 (6 bases). Germline CDR1 is SGHRS and CDR2 is YFSETQ. Trimming pared 4 bases from V and 0 bases from J, leaving 10 bases between. The CDR3 sequence is 14 residues long.

This clone was observed a few times. The chain joins TRBV2 to TRBJ2-2, with 7 bases fitting TRBD2. Germline V gives CDR1 SNHLY, CDR2 FYNNEI. Trimming removed 8 bases from V and 1 base from J; junction bases left unmatched: 7. The CDR3 covers 15 residues. Written as DNA, the CDR3 is TGTGCCAGCCAAATTGGCGGGGGGAACACCGGGGAGCTGTTTTTT. Translated, it gives CASQIGGGNTGELFF.

This clone is medium-sized within its sample. The CDR3 here is CASSPEGWSGYTF. The CDR3 coding sequence is TGTGCCAGCTCCCCGGAGGGATGGAGTGGCTACACCTTC. The gene calls are TRBV18 and TRBJ1-2; D unclear. The length of the CDR3 is 13 residues. Germline V gene data show CDR1 as KGHSH and CDR2 as LQKENI. V shed 6 bases and J shed 7 bases, with 15 bases lying between them.

For the CDR3, the DNA is TGTGCCAGCAGCCCCGGGACTAGCGGGGCGGGGCAAGAGACCCAGTACTTC. Translation gives CASSPGTSGAGQETQYF. The chain links TRBV7-6 to TRBJ2-5; 13 bases match TRBD2. Germline CDR1 reads SGHVS; CDR2 reads FNYEAQ. V gave up 5 bases and J gave up 2 bases; unmatched junction bases: 8. This CDR3 spans 17 amino acids.

The chain is built from TRBV5-3 and TRBJ2-6; a weak D match, TRBD1 (6 bases). TRBV5-3 is given ORF status, its function remaining uncertain. V dropped 3 bases and J dropped 5 bases, with 21 bases sitting between them. The CDR3 length is 18 residues. The CDR3 coding sequence is TGTGCCAGAAGCTGTGGGAAGACGGGACATCCAAGGGCCAACGTCCTGACTTTC. Encoded protein: CARSCGKTGHPRANVLTF.

The CDR3: CASSRRGATNEKLFF. CDR3 coding DNA: TGTGCCAGCAGCCGTCGGGGGGCAACTAATGAAAAACTGTTTTTT. This chain joins TRBV6-2 or TRBV6-3 and TRBJ1-4; D is possibly TRBD1 (5 bases). CDR1 and CDR2 from the germline V gene are MNHEY and SVGEGT. The CDR3 has 15 residues. Trimming cost V 6 bases and J 0 bases, with 11 bases left between them.

The chain is built from TRBV5-4 and TRBJ2-5; 10 bases are shared with TRBD2. The CDR3 is 15 residues long. Germline V gives CDR1 SGHNT, CDR2 YYREEE (reference sequence). V lost 2 bases and J lost 5; bases outside the gene matches: 6. This CDR3 is CASSLGLAVGETQYF. CDR3 DNA sequence: TGTGCCAGCAGCTTAGGACTAGCGGTAGGGGAGACCCAGTACTTC.

The chain employs TRBV27 and TRBJ1-1; maybe TRBD1 (5 bases). The germline CDR1 and CDR2 sequences are MNHEY and SMNVEV (reference sequence). This CDR3 comprises 14 residues. V was pared by 4 bases and J by 1 base, with 10 bases between. The CDR3 bases are TGTGCCAGCAGTTATCTACAGGAGAACACTGAAGCTTTCTTT. Residues: CASSYLQENTEAFF.

The V and J genes are TRBV2 and TRBJ1-1, with D perhaps TRBD1 (5 bases). Germline loops: CDR1 SNHLY, CDR2 FYNNEI. V shed 7 bases and J shed 1 base, with 13 bases lying between them. The CDR3 is made up of 14 amino acids. This CDR3 is CASMGGFRNTEAFF. CDR3 DNA: TGTGCCAGCATGGGGGGATTTCGGAACACTGAAGCTTTCTTT.

This clone has just a few counts. The chain links TRBV11-2 to TRBJ1-6; weak D call: TRBD1 (6 bases). The V end lost 3 bases, the J end lost 9 bases, and 15 bases lay between the germline ends. The CDR3 consists of 15 residues. Germline CDR1 and CDR2: SGHAT and FQNNGV. CDR3: CASSFTTGFSSPLHF. CDR3 DNA: TGTGCCAGCAGCTTTACCACAGGGTTTAGTTCACCCCTCCACTTT.

The V gene is TRBV27, the J gene TRBJ2-2; 12 bases line up with TRBD2. CDR1 and CDR2 (germline): MNHEY, SMNVEV (reference sequence). V gave up 6 bases and J gave up 6 bases; unmatched junction bases: 14. The CDR3 loop spans 18 amino acids. The DNA for the CDR3 is TGTGCCAGCAGACTTTCCGGACTAGCGGGATTTGCTCCCGGGGAGCTGTTTTTT. Its translation: CASRLSGLAGFAPGELFF.

The rearrangement joins TRBV24-1 to TRBJ1-2; the D is unclear. The V gene lost 2 bases and the J gene lost 8 bases, with 11 bases spanning the gap. The CDR3 spans 13 residues. Germline V gene sequence: CDR1 KGHDR, CDR2 SFDVKD. The CDR3 protein is CATSDYEGGGYTF. CDR3 nucleotide sequence: TGTGCCACCAGTGATTACGAGGGCGGCGGCTACACCTTC.

The chain employs TRBV29-1 and TRBJ2-1; 7 bases align to TRBD1. V dropped 6 bases and J dropped 9; count of bases not matched to a gene: 14. CDR1 SQVTM and CDR2 ANQGSEA come from the germline V gene. This CDR3 has 14 amino acids. In nucleotides, the CDR3 is TGCAGCGTGGAACAGGGGTCGGGTCTCGGTGAGCAGTTCTTC. This gives the protein CSVEQGSGLGEQFF.